This TCR beta chain was recovered during a study of shared clonotypes between healthy human individuals. Study-wide context: The donor group consisted of a couple of women and a few men, aged 18 to 49.

This clone is a singleton in its sample. This was a deep-level run. Only in-frame clones appear in the TCRdb table, and some are missing; sequencing was by immunoSEQ multiplex PCR. This table has under 600,000 clones, roughly 85% appearing once. The sequence was collected from a woman between 40 and 50 years old in good health. Some clones in this sample may be carry-over from other donors' samples. The specimen was PBMCs.

The CDR3 protein is CASSYSGLNTGELFF. The CDR3 nucleotides are TGTGCCAGCAGTTATAGCGGGTTGAACACCGGGGAGCTGTTTTTT. V is TRBV6-6 and J is TRBJ2-2, with 7 bases fitting TRBD2. Germline loops: CDR1 MNHNY, CDR2 SVGAGI (reference sequence). Losses at the gene ends were 3 bases for V and 1 base for J; bases not matched to a gene: 2. This CDR3 contains 15 residues.